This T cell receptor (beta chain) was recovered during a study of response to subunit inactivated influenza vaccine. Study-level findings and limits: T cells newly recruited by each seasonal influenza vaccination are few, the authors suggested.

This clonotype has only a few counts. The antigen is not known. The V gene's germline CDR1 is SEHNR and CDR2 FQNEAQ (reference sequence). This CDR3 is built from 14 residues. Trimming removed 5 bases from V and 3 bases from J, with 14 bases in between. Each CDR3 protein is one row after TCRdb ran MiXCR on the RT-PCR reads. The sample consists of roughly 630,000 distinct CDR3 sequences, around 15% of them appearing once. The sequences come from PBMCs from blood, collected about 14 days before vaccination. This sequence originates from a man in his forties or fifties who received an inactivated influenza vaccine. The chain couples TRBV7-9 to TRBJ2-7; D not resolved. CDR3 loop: CASSQGTFNYEQYF. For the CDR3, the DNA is TGTGCCAGCAGCCAAGGAACTTTTAACTACGAGCAGTACTTC.